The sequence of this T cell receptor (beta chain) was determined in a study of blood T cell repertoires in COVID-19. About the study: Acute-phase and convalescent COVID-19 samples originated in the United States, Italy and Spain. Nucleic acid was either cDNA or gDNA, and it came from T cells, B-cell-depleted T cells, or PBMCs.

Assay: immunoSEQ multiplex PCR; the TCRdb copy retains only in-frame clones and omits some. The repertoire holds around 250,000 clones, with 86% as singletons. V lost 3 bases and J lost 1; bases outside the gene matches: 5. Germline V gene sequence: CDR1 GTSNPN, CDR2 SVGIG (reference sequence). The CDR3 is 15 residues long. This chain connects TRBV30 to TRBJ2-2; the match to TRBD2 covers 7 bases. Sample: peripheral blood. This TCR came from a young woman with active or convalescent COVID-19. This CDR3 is CAWSASGLNTGELFF. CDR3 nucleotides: TGTGCCTGGAGCGCTAGCGGACTGAACACCGGGGAGCTGTTTTTT.